The text below deals with one TCR beta chain. Its specificity is not known. With 2 bases removed from V and 10 bases from J, the gap between germline ends came to 14 bases. The germline V gene has CDR1 MNHNS and CDR2 SASEGT. The CDR3 has 13 residues. The table came from immunoSEQ multiplex PCR; TCRdb's copy has only in-frame clones and leaves some out. Counted here are 73,000 or so clones, 68% occurring once; the ten biggest clones make up around 5.7%. The sample comes from a study of cytotoxic CD8 clonotypes in ibrutinib-treated CLL. About the study: Patient counts were around 10 relapsed/refractory, over 14 treatment-naive and about 17 IGHV unmutated. Productive templates averaged around 260,000 per sample, and productive rearrangements roughly 90,000. Investigators collected response samples after a median approximately twelve months of treatment, range 6 to 36.

General observations from the study: Age-matched healthy donor levels were exceeded by baseline clonality, which tracked circulating CD8+ T-cell counts.

V usage is TRBV6-1 and J usage is TRBJ1-1; tentatively, D is TRBD1 (5 bases). Sequencing used PBMCs, obtained after 12 months of ibrutinib treatment. The origin of this receptor is a human donor with chronic lymphocytic leukemia. The chain's CDR3 is CASSEQRVQGAFF. The DNA for the CDR3 is TGTGCCAGCAGTGAACAGCGGGTCCAGGGAGCTTTCTTT.